The sequence of this TCR beta chain was determined in a study of T cell responses to AZD1222 COVID-19 vaccine. The table lists this clone with a count of one. The repertoire was sequenced with immunoSEQ multiplex PCR; TCRdb's copy has only in-frame clones and lacks some. The data contain around 72,000 clones, 80% to 90% of them singletons. V was clipped by 6 bases and J by 4 bases; unmatched bases: 3. CDR1 is SNHLY and CDR2 is FYNNEI in the germline V gene. CDR3 length: 14 amino acids. The sample in question was peripheral blood, obtained on day 0 of AZD1222 vaccination. The chain joins TRBV2 to TRBJ1-2, with 12 positions matching TRBD1. This receptor was obtained from an adult in good health. The CDR3, as DNA: TGTGCCAGCAGGGGACAGGGGGCCTCCTATGGCTACACCTTC. The encoded protein is CASRGQGASYGYTF.